What follows are 8 T cell receptor beta chains derived from one specimen sequenced in a study of regulatory T cells in long-lasting Graves disease. Sequencing libraries for TCR beta were prepared with iRepertoire HTBI primers and Arm-PCR of CDR3 regions. MiXCR, run by TCRdb on the multiplex PCR reads, gives a single entry per CDR3 protein. This repertoire shows 400,000 to 550,000 distinct CDR3 sequences, about 16% found once; its top ten account for around 10%. Time point denoted: newly diagnosed GD, antithyroid drugs for less than 3 months. RNA extracted from PBMCs served as the sequencing template. The same sample was also studied in work on T cells in Graves' hyperthyroidism and ophthalmopathy.

The sequences come from peripheral blood mononuclear cells (PBMCs), collected at new diagnosis, from a patient treated with antithyroid drugs. The receptor source for this set is a woman aged 25-40 years with Graves disease.

This clonotype was seen repeatedly, ten times or more. The J gene is TRBJ1-1, the V gene TRBV12-3 or TRBV12-4, with D unclear. The CDR3 has 13 residues. V lost 3 bases to trimming and J lost 2 bases, with 7 bases between them. Here the CDR3 DNA reads TGTGCCAGCAGTTTCAATGACAACACTGAAGCTTTCTTT. It codes for CASSFNDNTEAFF.

This clonotype came up a few times. The CDR3 DNA follows: TGTGCCAGCAGCTTGGGAATTAACTATGGCTACACCTTC. Amino acid sequence: CASSLGINYGYTF. The genes are TRBV13 and TRBJ1-2; D unclear. Between the trimmed V and J ends, which lost 3 bases and 1 base, there was a span of 6 bases. This CDR3 comprises 13 residues. Per the germline V gene, CDR1 is PRHDT and CDR2 is FYEKMQ (reference sequence).

As concerns this clonotype: A junction boundary mismatches the germline segment, possibly from a read error. This chain joins TRBV10-3 and TRBJ2-1; TRBD1 is a possible D gene (6 bases). The germline V gene has CDR1 ENHRY and CDR2 SYGVKD. CDR3 size: 12 residues. The CDR3 is CAILRGNNEQLF. The CDR3 coding sequence is TGTGCCATCCTAAGGGGGAACAATGAGCAGCTCTTC.

The rearrangement joins TRBV4-3 to TRBJ2-3, with 12 bases lining up with TRBD2. This CDR3 comprises 18 residues. Unmatched junction bases numbered 4, after V lost 0 bases and J lost 0 bases. CDR1 and CDR2 from the germline V gene are LGHNA and YSLEER. CDR3 residues: CASSQDRTSGKSTDTQYF. Written as DNA, the CDR3 is TGCGCCAGCAGCCAAGATCGGACTAGCGGGAAAAGCACAGATACGCAGTATTTT.

This clonotype was counted ten times or more. This rearrangement joins TRBV7-2 to TRBJ2-2, with 8 bases aligning to TRBD2. Germline CDR1 SGHTA, CDR2 FQGNSA. The CDR3 is 16 amino acids. V lost 4 bases and J lost 1; bases outside the gene matches: 5. In nucleotides, the CDR3 is TGTGCCAGCAGCTCGGGACTAGGGGGGAACACCGGGGAGCTGTTTTTT. It translates to CASSSGLGGNTGELFF. The whole variable domain, filled in from reference TRBV7-2 and TRBJ2-2, reads GAGVSQSPSNKVTEKGKDVELRCDPISGHTALYWYRQSLGQGLEFLIYFQGNSAPDKSGLPSDRFSAERTGGSVSTLTIQRTQQEDSAVYLCASSSGLGGNTGELFFGEGSRLTVL.

Comment on this clonotype: A much more abundant neighbour one base away suggests this may be a read error. V is TRBV7-2 and J is TRBJ2-2; D not resolved. The CDR3 runs 13 residues. Deletions cut 4 bases from V and 8 bases from J, with 11 bases between. CDR1 and CDR2 (germline): SGHTA, FQGNSA. The CDR3 loop is CASSSLVVGELFF. Written as DNA, the CDR3 is TGTGCCAGCAGCTCCTTGGTAGTGGGGGAGCTGTTTTTT. The variable domain in full, completed from reference TRBV7-2 and TRBJ2-2, reads GAGVSQSPSNKVTEKGKDVELRCDPISGHTALYWYRQSLGQGLEFLIYFQGNSAPDKSGLPSDRFSAERTGGSVSTLTIQRTQQEDSAVYLCASSSLVVGELFFGEGSRLTVL.

This clonotype was detected many times. The rearrangement joins TRBV10-3 to TRBJ2-1; 11 bases fit TRBD2. The CDR3 contains 17 residues. Per germline, CDR1 ENHRY and CDR2 SYGVKD. Trimming cost V 4 bases and J 4 bases; bases outside gene matches: 9. Written as DNA, the CDR3 is TGTGCCATCAGTGGCCCACTAGCGGGGGAGTTTTACAATGAGCAGTTCTTC. Protein product: CAISGPLAGEFYNEQFF.

This clonotype was observed many times. The chain links TRBV28 to TRBJ2-3; the match to TRBD2 covers 10 bases. Germline V gene lookup returns CDR1 MDHEN and CDR2 SYDVKM. Trimming cost V 6 bases and J 6 bases; bases outside gene matches: 9. The CDR3 spans 15 residues. The CDR3 sequence is CASRAPGLATDTQYF. CDR3 DNA sequence: TGTGCCAGCAGGGCTCCGGGACTAGCGACTGATACGCAGTATTTT.